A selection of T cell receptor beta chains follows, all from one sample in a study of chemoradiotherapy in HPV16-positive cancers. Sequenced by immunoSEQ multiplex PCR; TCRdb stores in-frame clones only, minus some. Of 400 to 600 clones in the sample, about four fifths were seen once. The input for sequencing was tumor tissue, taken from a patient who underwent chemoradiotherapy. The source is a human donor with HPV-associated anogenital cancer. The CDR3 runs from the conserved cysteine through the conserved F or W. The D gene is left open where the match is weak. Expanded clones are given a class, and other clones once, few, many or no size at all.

TGCAGCGTTGAGGGGCCCATGAACACTGAAGCTTTCTTT CSVEGPMNTEAFF TRBJ1-1 TRBV29-1 . . 13
TGTGCCAGCAGCCAGTCAGGGGGCGTAACTAATGAAAAACTGTTTTTT CASSQSGGVTNEKLFF TRBJ1-4 TRBV14 TRBD1 . 16
TGTGCCAGCAGCGCAGATCCAGGACTAGCGGGAGGGTCGAGGGAGCAGTACTTC CASSADPGLAGGSREQYF TRBJ2-7 TRBV9 TRBD2 once 18
TGTGCCAGCAGCCATTATTGGGACACTGAAGCTTTCTTT CASSHYWDTEAFF TRBJ1-1 TRBV14 . . 13
TGCGCCAGCAGCCAAGCGCTTAGGAGCCACGAGCAGTACTTC CASSQALRSHEQYF TRBJ2-7 TRBV4-3 . . 14
TGTGCCAGCACCCGTGACTACACCGGGGAGCTGTTTTTT CASTRDYTGELFF TRBJ2-2 TRBV6-5 . . 13
TGCGCCAGCAGCCAAGAATTCCAGAACACTGAAGCTTTCTTT CASSQEFQNTEAFF TRBJ1-1 TRBV4-3 . . 14
TGTGCCAGCAAAGGAGGGGGGGCCGACACCGGGGAGCTGTTTTTT CASKGGGADTGELFF TRBJ2-2 TRBV6-1 . . 15